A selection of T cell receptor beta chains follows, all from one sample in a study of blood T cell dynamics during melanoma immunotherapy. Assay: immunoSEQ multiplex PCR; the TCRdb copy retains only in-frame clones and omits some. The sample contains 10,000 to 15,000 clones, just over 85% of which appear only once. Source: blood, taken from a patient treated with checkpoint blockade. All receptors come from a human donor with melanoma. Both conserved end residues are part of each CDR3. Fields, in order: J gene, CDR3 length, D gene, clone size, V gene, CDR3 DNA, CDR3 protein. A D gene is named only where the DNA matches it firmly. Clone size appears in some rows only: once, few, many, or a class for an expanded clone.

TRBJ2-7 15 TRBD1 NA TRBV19 TGTGCCAGTAGTACCGGACAGGGGGCCGGCTACGAGCAGTACTTC CASSTGQGAGYEQYF
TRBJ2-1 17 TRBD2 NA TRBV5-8 TGTGCCAGCAGCTTCGAAGGGACTAGCGGGGGGGCGTATGAGCAGTTCTTC CASSFEGTSGGAYEQFF
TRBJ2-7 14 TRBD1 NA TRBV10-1 TGCGCCAGCAGTGAGGGACAGGGCCCCTACGAGCAGTACTTC CASSEGQGPYEQYF
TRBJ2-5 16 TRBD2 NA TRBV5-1 TGCGCCAGCAGCCCCGGGCCAGCGGGAGCTCAAGAGACCCAGTACTTC CASSPGPAGAQETQYF
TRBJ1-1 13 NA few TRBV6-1 TGTGCCAGCAGGATACAGGCGAACACTGAAGCTTTCTTT CASRIQANTEAFF
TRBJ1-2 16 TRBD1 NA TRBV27 TGTGCCAGCAGTTTACGGGACAGGGGTGGGATCTATGGCTACACCTTC CASSLRDRGGIYGYTF
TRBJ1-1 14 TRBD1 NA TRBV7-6 TGTGCCAGCAGCTTAGCAGGGGGCGTGACTGAAGCTTTCTTT CASSLAGGVTEAFF
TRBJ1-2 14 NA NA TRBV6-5 TGTGCCAGCAGTTACTCGGCAGGGAACTATGGCTACACCTTC CASSYSAGNYGYTF
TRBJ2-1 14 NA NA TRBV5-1 TGCGCCAGCAGCTTGCCACAGGGCGACAATGAGCAGTTCTTC CASSLPQGDNEQFF
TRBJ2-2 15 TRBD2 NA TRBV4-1 TGCGCCAGCAGTCGGACTAGCGGGAGCGCCGGGGAGCTGTTTTTT CASSRTSGSAGELFF
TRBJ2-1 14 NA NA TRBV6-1 TGTGCCAGCAGGGCCTCGAGCTCCTACAATGAGCAGTTCTTC CASRASSSYNEQFF
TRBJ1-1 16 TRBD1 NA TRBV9 TGTGCCAGCAGCCCTAGCCCTGACAGGGGGGACACTGAAGCTTTCTTT CASSPSPDRGDTEAFF
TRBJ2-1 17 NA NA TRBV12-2 TGTGCAAGTCGCTTAGCGGTTAGCGGGGACGCCTACAATGAGCAGTTCTTC CASRLAVSGDAYNEQFF
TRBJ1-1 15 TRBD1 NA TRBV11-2 TGTGCCAGCAGCGCTACCGGGACAGGAAGGACTGAAGCTTTCTTT CASSATGTGRTEAFF
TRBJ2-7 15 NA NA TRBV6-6 TGTGCCAGCAGTTCTACCGGGGCCGGGTCTTCCGAGCAGTACTTC CASSSTGAGSSEQYF
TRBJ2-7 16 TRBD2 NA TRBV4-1 TGCGCCAGCAGCCATCCTATCAAATCGGGGGGCTACGAGCAGTACTTC CASSHPIKSGGYEQYF
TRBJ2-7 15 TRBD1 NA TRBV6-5 TGTGCCAGCAGTTACGCCGGGACAGGGGACTACGAGCAGTACTTC CASSYAGTGDYEQYF
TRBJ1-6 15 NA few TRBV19 TGTGCCAGTCGGCGGGGGACGACCTATAATTCACCCCTCCACTTT CASRRGTTYNSPLHF
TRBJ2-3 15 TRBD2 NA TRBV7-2 TGTGCCAGCAGCTTAGAGTCACTAGCGGGAGATACGCAGTATTTT CASSLESLAGDTQYF
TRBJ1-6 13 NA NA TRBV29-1 TGCAGCGTTGAAACTCAGGCGAATTCACCCCTCCACTTT CSVETQANSPLHF
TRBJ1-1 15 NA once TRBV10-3 TGTGCCATCGGGCGAGGTGGGCATTTGAACACTGAAGCTTTCTTT CAIGRGGHLNTEAFF
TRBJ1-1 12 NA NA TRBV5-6 TGTGCCAGCAGCCTGCGGGGAACTGAAGCTTTCTTT CASSLRGTEAFF
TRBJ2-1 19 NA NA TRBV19 TGTGCCAGTAGTATAGATCTAAGAGGGTCCCCGGGCTCCTACAATGAGCAGTTCTTC CASSIDLRGSPGSYNEQFF
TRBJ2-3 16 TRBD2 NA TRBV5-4 TGTGCCAGCAGCCAGAGACTAGCGAAAAGCACAGATACGCAGTATTTT CASSQRLAKSTDTQYF
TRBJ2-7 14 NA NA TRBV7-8 TGTGCCAGCAGCACTCTCACGGGGTCCTACGAGCAGTACTTC CASSTLTGSYEQYF
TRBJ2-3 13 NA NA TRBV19 TGTGCCAGTAGTCTCCAGGGACTTGGAACGCAGTATTTT CASSLQGLGTQYF
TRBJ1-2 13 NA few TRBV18 TGTGCCAGCTCCCCGACAGACTCGGGGGGCTACACCTTC CASSPTDSGGYTF
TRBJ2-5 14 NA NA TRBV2 TGTGCCAGCAGTGTTGTCTTGTTTAGAGAGACCCAGTACTTC CASSVVLFRETQYF
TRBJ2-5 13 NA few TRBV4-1 TGCGCCAGCAGCCCCCCTGGAGGCGAGACCCAGTACTTC CASSPPGGETQYF
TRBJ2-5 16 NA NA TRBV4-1 TGCGCCAGCAGCCCGACGGCGGCGTTAAACCAAGAGACCCAGTACTTC CASSPTAALNQETQYF
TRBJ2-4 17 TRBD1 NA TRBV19 TGTGCCAGTAGTACCCCCCAGGGACAGCTAGCCAAAAACATTCAGTACTTC CASSTPQGQLAKNIQYF
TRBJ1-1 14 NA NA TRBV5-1 TGCGCCAGCAGCCCCGGGACACTAGGAACTGAAGCTTTCTTT CASSPGTLGTEAFF
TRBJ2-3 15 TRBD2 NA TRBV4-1 TGCGCCAGCAGCCAGAGGACTAGCGTCACAGATACGCAGTATTTT CASSQRTSVTDTQYF
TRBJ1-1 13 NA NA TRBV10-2 TGCGCCAGCCTATTCGGAATGAACACTGAAGCTTTCTTT CASLFGMNTEAFF